Sequencing of this TCR beta chain was carried out in a study of glioma-infiltrating T cells after dendritic cell vaccination (dated by TCRdb to 2015 to 2016). In terms of the full investigation: A cohort of approximately 15 glioblastoma patients from Phase I and II dendritic cell vaccination trials was included, of whom 9 were newly diagnosed and 6 had recurrent disease. Patients received autologous tumor lysate-pulsed dendritic cell vaccination between about 2003 and 2013. Survival after dendritic cell vaccination was correlated with TCR sequencing metrics such as TIL content and the overlap between tumor and blood repertoires. Three intradermal dendritic cell vaccine injections were administered to patients at biweekly intervals in the arm below the axilla. The vaccine was prepared from monocyte-derived dendritic cells that were cultured for more than six days with IL-4 and GM-CSF and then pulsed overnight with autologous tumor lysate. Tumor-infiltrating lymphocyte content was quantified and tumor and blood repertoires were compared in dendritic cell-vaccinated glioblastoma patients by deep sequencing of TCR beta CDR3 regions.

Turning to this clone: Its specific antigen is unknown. Per-base quality was not reported, and no clone a single base away is much larger than it.

The time point label, read with the paper, signifies: after dendritic cell vaccination, including at tumor progression/relapse. Selection of patients required sufficient residual fresh-frozen tumor tissue and over two years of available survival data. None of the glioblastoma patients carried an isocitrate dehydrogenase mutation, although molecular status otherwise varied. PBMC were collected before vaccination, two weeks after the third vaccination, and at tumor progression when it occurred. Genomic DNA was extracted with the Qiagen DNeasy Blood extraction Kit. What the study reported, not specific to this receptor: Longer time to progression and overall survival after dendritic cell vaccination were predicted by higher estimated pretreatment TIL content. The cohort was small and heterogeneous, few patients had complete blood and tumor sets, and even fewer had initial-recurrent tumor pairs. The response model built on TCR overlap across three groups was characterized as speculative, with prospective validation still needed. TCR clonality showed no direct relationship with survival, which suggests that a diverse polyclonal response may be important.

The immunoSEQ assay amplified TCRB CDR3 regions from about 2 micrograms of genomic DNA, or from all available DNA when less than that amount was available. For multiplex PCR, 60 forward primers for TCR V beta segments and 13 reverse primers for J beta segments were used. To estimate the number of reads per starting template, synthetic control templates were added to each sample at limiting dilution. The Illumina HiSeq System generated 87 bp sequencing reads. The paper's data handling went like this. PCR and sequencing errors were removed by a nearest neighbor algorithm that merged closely related sequences. TCR overlap was measured as the percentage of unique tumor TCR beta sequences that were also present in the peripheral blood of the same patient. TCRdb's version of the immuneACCESS table is confined to in-frame rearrangements and falls short of the full clone set. An unresolved V gene accounts for under half of the shortfall where checked; the remainder is of unknown origin. D and trimming come from the DNA, and the V and J calls and clone size come from that table. For this sample the table gives 70,000 to 90,000 clones, of which around 86% were detected only once. 5.5% to 8% of the sample is in the top ten clones.

The clonotype originates from a human donor with glioblastoma. This specimen was blood, taken after dendritic cell vaccination.

CDR3 region: CASRGGAEEETQYF. The nucleotides read TGTGCCAGCAGAGGGGGGGCAGAAGAAGAGACCCAGTACTTC. The V and J genes are TRBV2 and TRBJ2-5; the best D guess is TRBD2, with 7 bases matching. The germline ends are 14 bases apart after V is trimmed by 6 bases and J by 3 bases. As encoded in the germline V gene, CDR1 is SNHLY while CDR2 is FYNNEI. The CDR3 spans 14 residues, from the cysteine through the phenylalanine. The entry retains the CDR3 DNA only, 42 bases that are in frame from base 1. Reference TRBV2 and TRBJ2-5 genes cover what lies past the CDR3, so the full variable domain is EPEVTQTPSHQVTQMGQEVILRCVPISNHLYFYWYRQILGQKVEFLVSFYNNEISEKSEIFDDQFSVERPDGSNFTLKIRSTKLEDSAMYFCASRGGAEEETQYFGPGTRLLVL.